The 3 T cell receptor beta chains given below trace back to one sample, sequenced in a study of regulatory T cells in long-lasting Graves disease. Time point given: persistent/refractory GD, antithyroid drugs over 5 years with positive TRAb. Researchers made the TCR library from RNA that was extracted from PBMCs. Arm-PCR of CDR3 regions and iRepertoire HTBI primers were used to build TCR beta libraries. TCRdb analysed the multiplex PCR reads with MiXCR anew, one entry per CDR3 protein. The table includes more than 350,000 distinct CDR3 sequences, 21% detected once. The starting material was peripheral blood mononuclear cells (PBMCs), obtained when the disease was refractory, from a patient treated with antithyroid drugs. Receptors originate from a female donor with Graves disease.

This sequence joins TRBV5-1 and TRBJ1-4; no reliable D call. There are 15 residues in the CDR3. V shed 2 bases and J shed 2 bases, with 10 bases lying between them. Germline lookup yields CDR1 SGHRS and CDR2 YFSETQ. Written as DNA, the CDR3 is TGCGCCAGCAGCTTAGGAAGTGGCACTAATGAAAAACTGTTTTTT. Translation: CASSLGSGTNEKLFF.

The rearrangement joins TRBV2 to TRBJ2-3; 7 bases match TRBD2. Germline loops: CDR1 SNHLY, CDR2 FYNNEI. This CDR3 is built from 15 residues. V lost 1 base and J lost 3; bases outside the gene matches: 4. This chain's CDR3 is CASSEEASGTDTQYF. The CDR3, as DNA: TGTGCCAGCAGTGAAGAGGCTAGCGGTACAGATACGCAGTATTTT.

This clonotype was counted a few times. V and J are TRBV29-1 and TRBJ1-4; D uncertain. The germline CDR1 and CDR2 sequences are SQVTM and ANQGSEA. Trimming removed 5 bases from V and 0 bases from J, with 16 bases in between. The CDR3 covers 16 residues. CDR3 loop: CSVWTSEGATNEKLFF. In DNA form, the CDR3 reads TGCAGCGTTTGGACCTCGGAGGGAGCAACTAATGAAAAACTGTTTTTT.